This record covers a single TCR beta chain. The template used for profiling TCR beta VDJ and CDR3 was genomic DNA. Each CDR3 protein gets one entry after TCRdb re-called the reads with MiXCR. The data show roughly 240,000 distinct CDR3 sequences, with around 45% seen just once and over 7.5% held by the top ten. These data originate in a study of CD8+CD57+ T cells in acquired aplastic anemia. Those patients picked for sequencing had displayed CD8+CD57+ cell expansion on flow cytometry. Sequences were obtained from sorted CD4+, CD8+, or CD8+CD57+ T cells (not recorded which) from PBMCs. This clonotype was sampled from a human donor with aplastic anemia.

The CDR3: CAISESTRAGGYGYTF. The CDR3 bases are TGTGCCATCAGTGAGTCGACTCGGGCAGGGGGCTATGGCTACACCTTC. The genes are TRBV10-3 and TRBJ1-2; 7 nucleotides match TRBD1. The germline V gene encodes CDR1 ENHRY and CDR2 SYGVKD. The CDR3 consists of 16 residues. Germline trimming cut 0 bases from V and 4 bases from J; bases unmatched to any gene: 8.